This T cell receptor beta chain was identified in a study of neoadjuvant anti-PD-1 for oral cavity cancer. Overall study context: Patients mostly received three to four biweekly nivolumab doses at 3 mg/kg before surgery.

Trimming cost V 1 base and J 4 bases; bases outside gene matches: 3. The CDR3 loop spans 14 amino acids. The germline CDR1 and CDR2 sequences are SGHVS and FQNEAQ. Time point noted: after neoadjuvant nivolumab, at surgical resection. These newly diagnosed stage II-IVA oral cavity squamous cell carcinoma patients had no prior systemic or radiation treatment. Tumor libraries mostly used roughly 4.8 ug genomic DNA, two replicates each. Clones were sequenced by immunoSEQ multiplex PCR, and TCRdb holds only the in-frame ones, with some missing. Of nearly 15,000 clones in the sample, roughly 35% were seen once. This clone was recorded a few times.

The sample here was tumor tissue, taken after nivolumab (anti-PD-1) treatment. This TCR was recovered from a person between 35 and 79 years old with oral cavity squamous cell carcinoma. This chain joins TRBV7-8 and TRBJ1-2, with 7 bases that match TRBD1. The DNA for the CDR3 is TGTGCCAGCAGCTTAGGACAGGGCAGCTATGGCTACACCTTC. Translation gives CASSLGQGSYGYTF. Drawing the rest from reference TRBV7-8 and TRBJ1-2, the complete variable domain is GAGVSQSPRYKVAKRGQDVALRCDPISGHVSLFWYQQALGQGPEFLTYFQNEAQLDKSGLPSDRFFAERPEGSVSTLKIQRTQQEDSAVYLCASSLGQGSYGYTFGSGTRLTVV.